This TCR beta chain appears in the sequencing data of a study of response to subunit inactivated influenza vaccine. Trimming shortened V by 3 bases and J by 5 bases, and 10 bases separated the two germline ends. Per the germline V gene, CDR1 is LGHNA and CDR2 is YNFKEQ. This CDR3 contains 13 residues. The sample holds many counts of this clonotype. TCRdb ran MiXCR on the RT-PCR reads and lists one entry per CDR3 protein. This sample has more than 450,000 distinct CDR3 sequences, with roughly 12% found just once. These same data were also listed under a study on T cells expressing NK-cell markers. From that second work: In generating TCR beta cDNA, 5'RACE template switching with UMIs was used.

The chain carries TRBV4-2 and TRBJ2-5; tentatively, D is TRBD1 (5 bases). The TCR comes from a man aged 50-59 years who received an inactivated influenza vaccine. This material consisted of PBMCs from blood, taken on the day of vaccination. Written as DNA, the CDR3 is TGTGCCAGCAGCCAGGGTAGGGGCGAGACCCAGTACTTC. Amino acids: CASSQGRGETQYF.